This TCR beta chain was recovered during a study of Ad26.COV2.S vaccination and SARS-CoV-2 variants. Study-wide findings and caveats: Greater spike-specific TCR breadth was seen in vaccine recipients than in placebo recipients.

There are 13 residues in the CDR3. Trimming pared 4 bases from V and 1 base from J, leaving 7 bases between. Germline CDR1 reads MNHEY; CDR2 reads SVGEGT. In the case of this clone: What it binds is not known.

Treatment defined: around 19 received Ad26.COV2.S at low or high dose, single or two shots; 5 received placebo; per-sample allocation not given. After the first vaccine or placebo injection, samples were drawn on day 63. Assay used: immunoSEQ multiplex PCR; TCRdb lists only in-frame clones, some missing. The data hold 350,000 to 400,000 clones, with about 88% observed a single time. This chain uses TRBV6-2 or TRBV6-3 with TRBJ2-5; D call uncertain. The source material was peripheral blood, sampled in a trial of Ad26.COV2.S vaccine versus placebo. The receptor comes from a person aged 18 to 65 who received the Ad26.COV2.S COVID-19 vaccine or a placebo. The CDR3 loop is CASSFLSQETQYF. Here the CDR3 DNA reads TGTGCCAGCAGTTTTTTGTCCCAAGAGACCCAGTACTTC.